This entry lists 27 T cell receptor beta chains sequenced from one sample in a study of quantifying T cell responses using KT2 cells. Study overall: RNA was reverse transcribed with TCR alpha and beta constant-region primers.

Each cDNA got a UMI-containing oligo ligated at its 3' end. An equimolar mix of RC1.1 and RC1.2 primed the beta chain across TRBC1 and TRBC2. TCRdb re-called the UMI-ligation and nested PCR reads with MiXCR, one entry per CDR3 protein. The top ten clones hold 9.5% to 10% of a sample with around 30,000 distinct CDR3 sequences, 9% to 12% of them seen once. Sequencing was done on a sample of PBMCs spiked with cells of the T cell clone KT2. The source of these receptors is a human donor.

This clonotype was observed at least ten times. DNA for the CDR3: TGTGCCAGCAGTTTGGGACTACACCCCTTGGGCCAAGAGACCCAGTACTTC. Protein sequence: CASSLGLHPLGQETQYF. The chain is built from TRBV11-3 and TRBJ2-5; TRBD2 agrees at 7 bases. V was pared by 6 bases and J by 1 base, with 14 bases of the junction left unmatched. Germline values: CDR1 SGHNT, CDR2 YENEEA. The CDR3 is made up of 17 amino acids.

This chain joins TRBV3-1 and TRBJ2-1, with D possibly matching TRBD2 (5 bases). Germline assignment: CDR1 LGHDT and CDR2 YNNKEL (reference sequence). V was shortened by 3 bases and J by 6 bases, with 12 bases between the two germline ends. This CDR3 region has 14 residues. The CDR3, as DNA: TGTGCCAGCAGCCAGTCCCGGCTAGCCAATGAGCAGTTCTTC. Its translation is CASSQSRLANEQFF.

This clonotype was seen a handful of times. The chain combines TRBV12-3 or TRBV12-4 with TRBJ2-6, with TRBD1 as a possible D gene (6 bases). The CDR3 spans 15 residues. The V gene lost 6 bases and the J gene lost 1 base, with 10 bases spanning the gap. In DNA, the CDR3 is TGTGCCAGCAGGTCCGGGACATCTGGGGCCAACGTCCTGACTTTC. It specifies CASRSGTSGANVLTF.

This clonotype is medium-sized (0.01 to 0.1%) by share. The chain employs TRBV29-1 and TRBJ2-2; D is possibly TRBD2 (5 bases). Trimming took off 4 bases at V and 3 bases at J, with 12 bases between the two ends. This CDR3 contains 14 residues. Germline CDR1 and CDR2: SQVTM and ANQGSEA. CDR3 amino acids: CSVAGAADTGELFF. The CDR3 region has the DNA TGCAGCGTTGCCGGAGCGGCGGACACCGGGGAGCTGTTTTTT.

Many counts were recorded for this clonotype. The V call is TRBV7-2, the J call TRBJ1-2, with D perhaps matching TRBD1 (6 bases). Germline V gives CDR1 SGHTA, CDR2 FQGNSA. The CDR3 runs 16 residues. Trimming shortened V by 5 bases and J by 0 bases, and 16 bases separated the two germline ends. The CDR3 reads CASSPNGQQPNYGYTF. The CDR3 bases are TGTGCCAGCAGCCCCAACGGACAGCAACCTAACTATGGCTACACCTTC.

This clonotype was counted a few times. The chain joins TRBV20-1 to TRBJ1-5; D is unresolved. V was shortened by 0 bases and J by 4 bases, with 10 bases between the two germline ends. Germline V gene data show CDR1 as DFQATT and CDR2 as SNEGSKA (reference sequence). This CDR3 has 14 amino acids. CDR3 loop: CSARDSSTNQPQHF. CDR3 nucleotides: TGCAGTGCTAGAGATAGCAGTACAAATCAGCCCCAGCATTTT.

This clonotype was detected ten times or more. The rearrangement joins TRBV20-1 to TRBJ2-5; perhaps TRBD2 as D (6 bases). CDR3 length equals 14 residues. The V end was cut by 5 bases, the J end by 2 bases, with 15 bases between. Per germline, CDR1 DFQATT and CDR2 SNEGSKA (reference sequence). The CDR3 DNA reads TGCAGTGCTGGAAGGACCGGGAGACAAGAGACCCAGTACTTC. Protein sequence: CSAGRTGRQETQYF.

This rearrangement joins TRBV11-2 to TRBJ1-1; 7 bases are shared with TRBD1. Germline trimming cut 4 bases from V and 5 bases from J; bases unmatched to any gene: 10. The CDR3 covers 15 residues. The V gene's germline CDR1 is SGHAT and CDR2 FQNNGV. In nucleotides, the CDR3 is TGTGCCAGCAGCTCTAAGACAGGGAGGAGGACTGAAGCTTTCTTT. Translated, it gives CASSSKTGRRTEAFF.

This clonotype was recorded many times. The V gene is TRBV24-1, the J gene TRBJ2-3, with D possibly matching TRBD1 (6 bases). Germline CDR1 reads KGHDR; CDR2 reads SFDVKD. This CDR3 is built from 15 residues. The ends were cut back, 3 bases at V and 1 base at J, with 10 bases in the middle. CDR3 sequence (DNA): TGTGCCACCAGTGATCCTGGACAGCGCACAGATACGCAGTATTTT. This encodes CATSDPGQRTDTQYF.

J is TRBJ1-2 and V is TRBV10-3, with TRBD1 as a possible D gene (5 bases). CDR1 ENHRY and CDR2 SYGVKD come from the germline V gene. The CDR3 has 12 residues. V lost 6 bases and J lost 8, with 13 bases in between. The CDR3 sequence is CAIRPGLGGYTF. The CDR3 DNA reads as TGTGCCATCAGGCCGGGACTGGGGGGCTACACCTTC.

This clonotype has a count of ten or more. The chain has TRBV18 and TRBJ1-1, with TRBD1 matching over 9 bases. There are 15 residues in the CDR3. CDR1 is KGHSH and CDR2 is LQKENI in the germline V gene. With 0 bases clipped from V and 11 bases from J, the junction kept 10 bases outside the gene matches. DNA of the CDR3: TGTGCCAGCTCACCACCCTTGACAGGGGGTGTCGACGCTTTCTTT. This codes for CASSPPLTGGVDAFF.

The chain combines TRBV7-9 with TRBJ2-7, with D hard to call. Germline V gives CDR1 SEHNR, CDR2 FQNEAQ (reference sequence). This CDR3 has 14 amino acids. Deletions cut 0 bases from V and 3 bases from J, with 9 bases between. DNA for the CDR3: TGTGCCAGCAGCTTAGCTTCAAGTCTCTACGAGCAGTACTTC. Its translation: CASSLASSLYEQYF.

The rearrangement joins TRBV3-1 to TRBJ2-2; perhaps TRBD1 as D (6 bases). The V gene's germline CDR1 is LGHDT and CDR2 YNNKEL (reference sequence). CDR3 size: 15 residues. Deletions cut 3 bases from V and 6 bases from J, with 14 bases between. For the CDR3, the DNA is TGTGCCAGCAGCCATGGGACAAGGAATGCCGGGGAGCTGTTTTTT. Its translation: CASSHGTRNAGELFF.

This clonotype was counted at least ten times. The rearrangement joins TRBV6-1 to TRBJ1-1; D call uncertain. Germline assignment: CDR1 MNHNS and CDR2 SASEGT. V lost 2 bases and J 1 base, leaving 5 bases between the germline ends. The CDR3 contains 13 residues. The chain's CDR3 is CASSESANTEAFF. The CDR3 DNA reads TGTGCCAGCAGTGAATCGGCGAACACTGAAGCTTTCTTT.

This clonotype was seen a few times. This chain connects TRBV12-3 or TRBV12-4 to TRBJ1-5; D gene uncertain. Trimming left V 8 bases short and J 9 bases short, with 11 bases between. The CDR3 is 11 amino acids. CDR3 region: CASVGFRPQHF. The CDR3 nucleotides are TGTGCCAGCGTGGGTTTTCGGCCCCAGCATTTT.

The chain carries TRBV29-1 and TRBJ1-1; the D gene is possibly TRBD1 (6 bases). Looked up from germline, CDR1 is SQVTM and CDR2 is ANQGSEA. V was pared by 4 bases and J by 7 bases, with 19 bases between. The CDR3 runs 14 residues. CDR3 DNA: TGCAGCGTTGGGGGGGTAGGGGGAGGTCGTGAAGCTTTCTTT. The encoded protein is CSVGGVGGGREAFF.

In this sample, this clonotype turned up once. The chain carries TRBV5-5 and TRBJ2-7; D unclear. This CDR3 has 16 residues. Germline CDR1 and CDR2: SGHKS and YYEKEE (reference sequence). V lost 4 bases to trimming and J lost 6 bases, with 23 bases between them. DNA of the CDR3: TGTGCCAGCAGCCTAAACGACCCAAACCCTCTCTCCGAGCAGTACTTC. Translation: CASSLNDPNPLSEQYF.

This clonotype was counted only a few times. V gene TRBV4-1 combines with J gene TRBJ2-5; 13 bases line up with TRBD2. Germline V gene sequence: CDR1 MGHRA, CDR2 YSYEKL. The CDR3 covers 18 residues. With V trimmed by 0 bases and J by 2 bases, 6 bases remained unmatched. CDR3 region: CASSQERGTSGTQETQYF. The CDR3 bases are TGCGCCAGCAGCCAAGAGAGAGGGACTAGCGGGACTCAAGAGACCCAGTACTTC.

This clonotype was seen repeatedly, ten times or more. The chain employs TRBV7-7 and TRBJ2-1; the match to TRBD1 covers 11 bases. Per the germline V gene, CDR1 is SSHAT and CDR2 is FNYEAQ (reference sequence). The CDR3 is 16 amino acids. V dropped 5 bases and J dropped 7; count of bases not matched to a gene: 10. The CDR3 loop is CASSLSSGQGENEQFF. The DNA for the CDR3 is TGTGCCAGCAGCCTTTCCTCGGGACAGGGGGAAAATGAGCAGTTCTTC.

The gene calls are TRBV23-1 and TRBJ2-1, with D hard to call. TRBV23-1 belongs to the ORF category, with a function that is uncertain. The V end was cut by 7 bases, the J end by 7 bases, with 5 bases between. The CDR3 covers 10 residues. The CDR3 region is CASTSNEQFF. DNA of the CDR3: TGCGCCAGCACCTCGAATGAGCAGTTCTTC.

The rearrangement uses TRBV11-1 and TRBJ2-7; TRBD1 agrees at 8 bases. V gave up 5 bases and J gave up 3 bases; unmatched junction bases: 15. CDR1 is SGHAT, CDR2 FQDESV, per germline (reference sequence). The CDR3 length is 17 residues. The CDR3 region has the DNA TGTGCCAGCAGCCCCCCCCGATCGGACAGGGACCGCTACGAGCAGTACTTC. As protein: CASSPPRSDRDRYEQYF.

This clonotype was detected only a few times. The chain has TRBV5-1 and TRBJ1-6; D is unclear. The CDR3 spans 14 residues. Trimming removed 4 bases from V and 5 bases from J, with 10 bases in between. In germline, CDR1 is SGHRS, CDR2 YFSETQ. CDR3 DNA sequence: TGCGCCAGCAGCCCGGTCGGGGATAATTCACCCCTCCACTTT. Its translation: CASSPVGDNSPLHF.

V usage is TRBV12-3 or TRBV12-4 and J usage is TRBJ1-1, with D maybe TRBD1 (5 bases). The ends were cut back, 2 bases at V and 1 base at J, with 11 bases in the middle. This CDR3 is 15 amino acids long. CDR3 region: CASSLRGTANTEAFF. CDR3 nucleotides: TGTGCCAGCAGTTTAAGGGGAACGGCGAACACTGAAGCTTTCTTT.

This clonotype was found a few times. V and J are TRBV19 and TRBJ1-1, with D unresolved. The V end was cut by 3 bases, the J end by 5 bases, with 7 bases between. This CDR3 spans 12 amino acids. Germline assignment: CDR1 LNHDA and CDR2 SQIVND (reference sequence). The CDR3 loop reads CASSMVGTEAFF. CDR3 sequence (DNA): TGTGCCAGTAGTATGGTAGGGACTGAAGCTTTCTTT.

The table lists this clonotype with many counts. The CDR3 DNA reads TGTGCCAGCGGCGGGCTATCCCATACAAATGAGCAGTTCTTC. It encodes CASGGLSHTNEQFF. This sequence joins TRBV27 and TRBJ2-1, with a weak D call TRBD2 (5 bases). The CDR3 contains 14 residues. Germline assignment: CDR1 MNHEY and CDR2 SMNVEV (reference sequence). Trimming shortened V by 8 bases and J by 7 bases, and 18 bases separated the two germline ends.

This clonotype has more than one count but fewer than ten. V and J are TRBV20-1 and TRBJ1-1, with D possibly TRBD1 on 5 matching bases. Trimming took off 0 bases at V and 0 bases at J, with 20 bases between the two ends. This CDR3 is 18 amino acids long. Germline loops: CDR1 DFQATT, CDR2 SNEGSKA (reference sequence). CDR3 residues: CSARDVGLYGELNTEAFF. The CDR3 DNA is TGCAGTGCTAGAGACGTGGGGCTGTATGGTGAGCTGAACACTGAAGCTTTCTTT.

This clonotype was seen repeatedly, ten times or more. The V gene is TRBV12-3 or TRBV12-4, the J gene TRBJ1-5; D ambiguous. The CDR3 length is 13 residues. V was trimmed by 3 bases and J by 5 bases, leaving 8 bases between them. CDR3 nucleotide sequence: TGTGCCAGCAGTTTTGGCAGTTATCAGCCCCAGCATTTT. Its translation is CASSFGSYQPQHF.